These 17 T cell receptor beta chains came from one sample sequenced in a study of blood T cell repertoires in COVID-19. Produced via immunoSEQ multiplex PCR; TCRdb's table is partial and in-frame only. Seen here are more than 60,000 clones, about 80% observed once, and the top ten hold roughly 14%. The source material was peripheral blood. The receptors stem from a man over 45 with COVID-19, enrolled during active disease.

V usage is TRBV9 and J usage is TRBJ1-6; D gene unclear. The ends were cut back, 1 base at V and 7 bases at J, with 15 bases in the middle. Germline CDR1 SGDLS, CDR2 YYNGEE. The CDR3 is 16 residues long. The DNA of the CDR3 is TGTGCCAGCAGCGTATCTGGAGGGTTAGGCAATTCACCCCTCCACTTT. As protein: CASSVSGGLGNSPLHF.

The chain employs TRBV6-6 and TRBJ2-7; TRBD1 agrees at 7 bases. V shed 5 bases, J shed 4 bases, and the junction held 11 bases outside the gene matches. Per germline, CDR1 MNHNY and CDR2 SVGAGI (reference sequence). This CDR3 region has 15 residues. CDR3 sequence reads: CASSRDRAQAYEQYF. CDR3 coding DNA: TGTGCCAGCAGTCGTGACAGGGCCCAAGCATACGAGCAGTACTTC.

This rearrangement joins TRBV6-4 to TRBJ1-4; TRBD1 agrees at 10 bases. The CDR3 length is 18 residues. Germline V gene lookup returns CDR1 MRHNA and CDR2 SNTAGT. V shed 8 bases and J 1 base; nucleotides not matched to a gene: 13. The CDR3 here is CASGLTGGVIKTNEKLFF. The CDR3 region has the DNA TGTGCCAGCGGCTTGACAGGGGGCGTCATTAAAACTAATGAAAAACTGTTTTTT.

This clone was recorded a few times. This chain links TRBV3-1 (or the pseudogene TRBV3-2) with TRBJ2-5, with D perhaps matching TRBD1 (5 bases). This CDR3 is 15 amino acids long. Germline CDR1 reads LGHDT; CDR2 reads YNNKEL (reference sequence). Trimming took 1 base from V and 5 from J, leaving 14 bases between them. CDR3 coding DNA: TGTGCCAGCAGCCAAGGGGGCAGGACGGTCGAGACCCAGTACTTC. This codes for CASSQGGRTVETQYF.

This chain connects TRBV10-3 to TRBJ1-1; 7 nucleotides line up with TRBD1. The trim removed 6 bases at V and 3 bases at J, leaving 7 bases unmatched. Germline V gene sequence: CDR1 ENHRY, CDR2 SYGVKD. This CDR3 has 14 residues. CDR3 in amino acids: CAIRETTGYTEAFF. The CDR3 DNA is TGTGCCATCAGAGAAACGACAGGGTACACTGAAGCTTTCTTT.

V and J are TRBV4-3 and TRBJ2-1, with 10 nucleotides matching TRBD2. Germline V CDR1 and CDR2: LGHNA, YSLEER. V shed 2 bases, J shed 12 bases, and the junction held 16 bases outside the gene matches. The CDR3 is 17 residues long. CDR3 in amino acids: CASSQTLAGSAARGQFF. CDR3 nucleotides: TGCGCCAGCAGCCAAACACTAGCGGGGAGCGCGGCGCGCGGGCAGTTCTTC.

The chain joins TRBV29-1 to TRBJ1-2; 9 bases fit TRBD1. The germline V gene encodes CDR1 SQVTM and CDR2 ANQGSEA. The CDR3 is 12 residues long. Unmatched junction bases numbered 8, after V lost 7 bases and J lost 8 bases. CDR3 amino acids: CSALGTGLGYTF. CDR3 DNA: TGCAGCGCCCTCGGGACAGGGTTAGGCTACACCTTC.

This chain links TRBV19 with TRBJ2-1; 7 nucleotides align to TRBD2. Germline V gene data show CDR1 as LNHDA and CDR2 as SQIVND (reference sequence). The CDR3 length is 17 residues. Trimming removed 1 base from V and 4 bases from J; junction bases left unmatched: 10. CDR3 bases: TGTGCCAGTAGTATAGGGGGGGGAAGACCGCATTACAATGAGCAGTTCTTC. Its translation: CASSIGGGRPHYNEQFF.

V gene TRBV7-3 combines with J gene TRBJ1-1, with 8 bases that match TRBD1. This CDR3 has 15 amino acids. Unmatched junction bases numbered 4, after V lost 3 bases and J lost 1 base. CDR1 and CDR2 (germline): SGHTA, FQGTGA. The CDR3 sequence is CASSLSTGGNTEAFF. The CDR3, as DNA: TGTGCCAGCAGCTTGTCCACAGGGGGGAACACTGAAGCTTTCTTT.

In nucleotides, the CDR3 is TGTGCCAGCAGCCCGACAGGGTCATTGACTGAAGCTTTCTTT. Residues: CASSPTGSLTEAFF. V and J are TRBV7-9 and TRBJ1-1; TRBD1 agrees at 7 bases. The germline V gene has CDR1 SEHNR and CDR2 FQNEAQ (reference sequence). The V segment lost 5 bases and the J segment 5 bases; nucleotides outside the gene matches: 8. CDR3 length: 14 residues.

This clone was seen just once. V gene TRBV6-7 combines with J gene TRBJ2-7; 10 positions agree with TRBD1. TRBV6-7 has ORF status, its function being uncertain. The CDR3 covers 16 residues. The V and J ends lost 2 bases and 2 bases, in that order; junction bases with no gene match: 6. The CDR3 coding sequence is TGTGCCAGCAGTTACGCGGACAGGGGGTATCCCTACGAGCAGTACTTC. This codes for CASSYADRGYPYEQYF.

The chain uses TRBV6-6 and TRBJ1-6; 7 positions agree with TRBD1. The length of the CDR3 is 16 residues. Per the germline V gene, CDR1 is MNHNY and CDR2 is SVGAGI (reference sequence). With V trimmed by 5 bases and J by 7 bases, 11 bases remained unmatched. The CDR3 sequence is CASSRATGNLNSPLHF. CDR3 nucleotide sequence: TGTGCCAGCAGTCGAGCGACAGGGAATCTAAATTCACCCCTCCACTTT.

This chain uses TRBV4-1 with TRBJ2-3; 13 nucleotides agree with TRBD2. The CDR3 spans 16 residues. Germline V gives CDR1 MGHRA, CDR2 YSYEKL. Trimming removed 1 base from V and 5 bases from J; junction bases left unmatched: 3. The CDR3 region has the DNA TGCGCCAGCAGCCAAGGACTAGCGGGGGGCTTAGATACGCAGTATTTT. Translating gives CASSQGLAGGLDTQYF.

This rearrangement joins TRBV9 to TRBJ1-2; D ambiguous. The CDR3 has 14 amino acids. Looked up from germline, CDR1 is SGDLS and CDR2 is YYNGEE. Deletions cut 0 bases from V and 0 bases from J, with 6 bases between. The CDR3 loop reads CASSVGAPNYGYTF. CDR3 nucleotide sequence: TGTGCCAGCAGCGTAGGGGCCCCTAACTATGGCTACACCTTC.

This clone has just one count. This chain links TRBV11-2 with TRBJ1-1; maybe TRBD1 (6 bases). V lost 3 bases, J lost 0 bases, and 8 bases lay in between. The CDR3 spans 14 residues. The V gene's germline CDR1 is SGHAT and CDR2 FQNNGV. CDR3 DNA sequence: TGTGCCAGCAGCTTCACAGGGATGAACACTGAAGCTTTCTTT. Its protein is CASSFTGMNTEAFF.

J is TRBJ2-7 and V is TRBV29-1, with D unclear. The CDR3 spans 13 residues. V was cut by 4 bases and J by 0 bases, with 10 bases left in between. CDR1 is SQVTM and CDR2 is ANQGSEA in the germline V gene. The CDR3 region is CSVGLLSSYEQYF. The DNA of the CDR3 is TGCAGCGTTGGACTGCTGAGCTCCTACGAGCAGTACTTC.

The chain combines TRBV19 with TRBJ1-4; D is unclear. The CDR3 runs to 15 residues. Per germline, CDR1 LNHDA and CDR2 SQIVND (reference sequence). The V end lost 3 bases, the J end lost 10 bases, and 18 bases lay between the germline ends. CDR3 in amino acids: CASSIPGGLGGKLFF. The CDR3 DNA reads as TGTGCCAGTAGTATCCCTGGAGGGTTGGGAGGAAAACTGTTTTTT.